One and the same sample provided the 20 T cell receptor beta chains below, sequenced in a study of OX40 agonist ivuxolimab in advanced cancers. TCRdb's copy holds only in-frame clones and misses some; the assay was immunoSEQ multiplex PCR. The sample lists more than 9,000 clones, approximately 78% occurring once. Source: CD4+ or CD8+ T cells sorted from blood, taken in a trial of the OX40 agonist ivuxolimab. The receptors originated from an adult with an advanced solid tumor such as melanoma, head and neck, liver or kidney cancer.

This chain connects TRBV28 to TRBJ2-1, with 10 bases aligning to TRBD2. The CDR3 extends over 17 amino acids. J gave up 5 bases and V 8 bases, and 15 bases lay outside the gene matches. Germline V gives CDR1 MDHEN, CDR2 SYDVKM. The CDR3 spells CASRFEDSGRSNNEQFF. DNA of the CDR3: TGTGCCAGCCGGTTCGAAGATAGCGGGAGGAGCAACAATGAGCAGTTCTTC.

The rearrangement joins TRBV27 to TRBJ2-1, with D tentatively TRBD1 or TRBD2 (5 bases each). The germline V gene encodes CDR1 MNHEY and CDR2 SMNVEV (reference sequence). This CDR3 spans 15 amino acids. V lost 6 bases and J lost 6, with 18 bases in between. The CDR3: CASSLPGDRGNEQFF. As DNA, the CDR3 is TGTGCCAGCAGCCTCCCCGGGGATAGGGGCAATGAGCAGTTCTTC.

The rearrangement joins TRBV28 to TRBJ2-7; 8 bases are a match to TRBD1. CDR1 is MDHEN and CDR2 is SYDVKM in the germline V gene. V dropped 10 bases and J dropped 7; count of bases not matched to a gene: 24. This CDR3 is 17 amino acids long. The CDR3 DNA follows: TGTGCCATCGCGGACAGGGCATTCACGAAACCGGGGGATGAGCAGTACTTC. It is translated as CAIADRAFTKPGDEQYF. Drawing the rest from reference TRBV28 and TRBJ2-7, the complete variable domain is DVKVTQSSRYLVKRTGEKVFLECVQDMDHENMFWYRQDPGLGLRLIYFSYDVKMKEKGDIPEGYSVSREKKERFSLILESASTNQTSMYLCAIADRAFTKPGDEQYFGPGTRLTVT.

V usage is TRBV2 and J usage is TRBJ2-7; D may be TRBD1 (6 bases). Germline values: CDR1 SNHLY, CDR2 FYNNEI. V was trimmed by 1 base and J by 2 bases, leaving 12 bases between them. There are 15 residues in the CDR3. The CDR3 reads CASSEGQGLTYEQYF. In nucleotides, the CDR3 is TGTGCCAGCAGTGAAGGGCAGGGGCTAACCTACGAGCAGTACTTC.

The CDR3 protein is CASSNSAKDEKLFF. DNA of the CDR3: TGTGCCAGCAGCAACAGCGCCAAGGATGAAAAACTGTTTTTT. This rearrangement joins TRBV21-1 to TRBJ1-4. TRBV21-1 is a pseudogene segment. The CDR3 loop spans 14 amino acids.

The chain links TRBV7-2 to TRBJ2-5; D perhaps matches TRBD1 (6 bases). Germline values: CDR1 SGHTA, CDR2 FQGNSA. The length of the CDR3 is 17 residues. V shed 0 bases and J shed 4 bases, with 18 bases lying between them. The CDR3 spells CASSLAWGLGAAETQYF. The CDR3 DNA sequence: TGTGCCAGCAGCTTAGCTTGGGGGCTGGGGGCGGCAGAGACCCAGTACTTC.

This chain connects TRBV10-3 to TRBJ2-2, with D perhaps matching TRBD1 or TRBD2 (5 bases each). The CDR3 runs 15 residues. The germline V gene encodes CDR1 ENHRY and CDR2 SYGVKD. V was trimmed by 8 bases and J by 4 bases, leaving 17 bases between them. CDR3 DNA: TGTGCCATCGGGCCTCCGACCGGGACCACCGGGGAGCTGTTTTTT. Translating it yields CAIGPPTGTTGELFF.

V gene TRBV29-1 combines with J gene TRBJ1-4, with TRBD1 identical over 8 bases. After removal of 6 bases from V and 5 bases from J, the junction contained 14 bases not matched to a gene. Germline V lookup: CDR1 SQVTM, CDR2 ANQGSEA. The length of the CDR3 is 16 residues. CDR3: CSVGGPDRASNEKLFF. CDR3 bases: TGCAGCGTAGGTGGCCCGGACAGGGCCTCAAATGAAAAACTGTTTTTT.

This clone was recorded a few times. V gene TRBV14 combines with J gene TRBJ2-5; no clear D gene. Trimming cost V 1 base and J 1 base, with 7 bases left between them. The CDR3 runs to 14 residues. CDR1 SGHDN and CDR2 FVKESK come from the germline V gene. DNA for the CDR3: TGTGCCAGCAGCCAAGCAGTGGGCCAAGAGACCCAGTACTTC. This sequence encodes CASSQAVGQETQYF.

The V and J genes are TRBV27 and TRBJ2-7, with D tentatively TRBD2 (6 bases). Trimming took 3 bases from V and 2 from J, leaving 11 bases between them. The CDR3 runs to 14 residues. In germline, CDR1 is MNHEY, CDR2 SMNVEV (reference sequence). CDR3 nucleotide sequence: TGTGCCAGCAGTTTGGGGAGCGGGCCCTACGAGCAGTACTTC. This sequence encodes CASSLGSGPYEQYF.

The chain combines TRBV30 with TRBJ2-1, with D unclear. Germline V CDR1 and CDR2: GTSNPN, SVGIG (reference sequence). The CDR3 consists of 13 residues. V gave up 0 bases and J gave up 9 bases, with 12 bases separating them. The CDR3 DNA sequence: TGTGCCTGGAGTGTGAACGTAGGTGTTGAGCAGTTCTTC. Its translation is CAWSVNVGVEQFF.

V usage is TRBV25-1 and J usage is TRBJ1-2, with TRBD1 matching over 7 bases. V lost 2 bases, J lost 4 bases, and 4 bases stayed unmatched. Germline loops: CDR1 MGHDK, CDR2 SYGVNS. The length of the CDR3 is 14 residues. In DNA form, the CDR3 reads TGTGCCAGCAGTGAACGGACAGGACCCTATGGCTACACCTTC. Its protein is CASSERTGPYGYTF.

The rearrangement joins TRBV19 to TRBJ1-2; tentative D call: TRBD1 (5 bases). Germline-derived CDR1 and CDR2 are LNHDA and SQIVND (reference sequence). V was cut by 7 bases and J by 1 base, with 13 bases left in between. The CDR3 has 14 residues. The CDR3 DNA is TGTGCCAGTATACCGGGGACCAATAACTATGGCTACACCTTC. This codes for CASIPGTNNYGYTF.

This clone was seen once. The CDR3 nucleotides read TGTGCCAGCAGCGACAGGGTTTATGGCTACACCTTC. Protein: CASSDRVYGYTF. The V call is TRBV9, the J call TRBJ1-2; a possible D gene is TRBD1 (6 bases). Trimming removed 3 bases from V and 5 bases from J, with 8 bases in between. The CDR3 runs 12 residues. Germline CDR1 and CDR2: SGDLS and YYNGEE.

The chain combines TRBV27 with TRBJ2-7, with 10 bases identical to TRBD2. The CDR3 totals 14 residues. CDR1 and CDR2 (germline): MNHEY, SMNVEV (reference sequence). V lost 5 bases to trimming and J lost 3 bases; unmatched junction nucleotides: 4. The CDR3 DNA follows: TGTGCCAGCAGTGCCCGACTAGCGGGCTACGAGCAGTACTTC. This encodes CASSARLAGYEQYF.

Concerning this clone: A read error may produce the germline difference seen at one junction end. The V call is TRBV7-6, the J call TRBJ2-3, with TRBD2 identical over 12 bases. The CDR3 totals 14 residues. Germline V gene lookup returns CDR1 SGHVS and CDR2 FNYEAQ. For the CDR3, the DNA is TGTGCCAGCAGCCTAGCGGGAGGGGCAGATACGCAGTATTTT. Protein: CASSLAGGADTQYF.

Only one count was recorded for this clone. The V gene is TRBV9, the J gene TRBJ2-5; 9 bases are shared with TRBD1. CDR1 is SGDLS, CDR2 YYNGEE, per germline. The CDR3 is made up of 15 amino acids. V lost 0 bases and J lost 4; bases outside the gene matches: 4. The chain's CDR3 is CASSVGTGAGETQYF. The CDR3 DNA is TGTGCCAGCAGCGTAGGGACAGGGGCGGGAGAGACCCAGTACTTC. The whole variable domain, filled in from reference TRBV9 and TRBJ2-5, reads DSGVTQTPKHLITATGQRVTLRCSPRSGDLSVYWYQQSLDQGLQFLIQYYNGEERAKGNILERFSAQQFPDLHSELNLSSLELGDSALYFCASSVGTGAGETQYFGPGTRLLVL.

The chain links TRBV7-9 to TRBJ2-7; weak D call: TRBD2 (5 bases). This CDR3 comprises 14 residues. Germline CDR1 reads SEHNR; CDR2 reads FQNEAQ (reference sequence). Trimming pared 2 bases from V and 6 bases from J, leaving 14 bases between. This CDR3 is CASSLLGEGGEQYF. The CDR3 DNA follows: TGTGCCAGCAGCTTACTAGGTGAGGGTGGCGAGCAGTACTTC.

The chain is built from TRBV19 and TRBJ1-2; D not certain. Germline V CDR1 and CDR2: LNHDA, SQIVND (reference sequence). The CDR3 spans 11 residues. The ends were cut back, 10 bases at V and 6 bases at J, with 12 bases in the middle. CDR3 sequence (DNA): TGTGCCACCTCTCGGATGGATGGCTACACCTTC. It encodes CATSRMDGYTF.

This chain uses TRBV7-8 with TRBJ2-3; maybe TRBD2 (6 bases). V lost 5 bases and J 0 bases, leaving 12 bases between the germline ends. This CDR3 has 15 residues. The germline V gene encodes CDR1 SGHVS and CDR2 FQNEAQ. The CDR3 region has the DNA TGTGCCAGCAGCCTCCTAGCGACTAGCACAGATACGCAGTATTTT. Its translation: CASSLLATSTDTQYF. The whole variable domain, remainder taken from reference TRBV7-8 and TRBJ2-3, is GAGVSQSPRYKVAKRGQDVALRCDPISGHVSLFWYQQALGQGPEFLTYFQNEAQLDKSGLPSDRFFAERPEGSVSTLKIQRTQQEDSAVYLCASSLLATSTDTQYFGPGTRLTVL.